A single sample is the source of the 13 T cell receptor beta chains below, sequenced in a study of blood T cell repertoires in COVID-19. The assay was immunoSEQ multiplex PCR, and TCRdb's table has in-frame clones only and misses some. The sample has roughly 380,000 clones, roughly nine tenths seen once. The sample was peripheral blood. All receptors derive from a woman aged 55 to 70 with COVID-19, enrolled during active disease.

V and J are TRBV10-2 and TRBJ1-5; tentative D call: TRBD1 (5 bases). Trimming removed 3 bases from V and 5 bases from J, with 8 bases in between. Per germline, CDR1 WSHSY and CDR2 SAAADI. This CDR3 has 13 residues. The CDR3 DNA follows: TGCGCCAGCAGTGATCAGGGATATCAGCCCCAGCATTTT. Amino acids: CASSDQGYQPQHF.

V and J are TRBV19 and TRBJ1-1; D unclear. Germline CDR1 and CDR2: LNHDA and SQIVND (reference sequence). Trimming cost V 5 bases and J 4 bases, with 11 bases left between them. The CDR3 is made up of 13 amino acids. CDR3 bases: TGTGCCAGTAGTCCCCGTGCCAGCACTGAAGCTTTCTTT. It encodes CASSPRASTEAFF.

The V gene is TRBV5-1, the J gene TRBJ2-1, with TRBD1 matching 8 bases. This CDR3 contains 15 residues. V trimming: 5 bases; J trimming: 2 bases; junction bases outside the gene matches: 6. Germline values: CDR1 SGHRS, CDR2 YFSETQ. CDR3 in amino acids: CASRPTGVTYNEQFF. In DNA, the CDR3 is TGCGCCAGCAGACCGACAGGGGTTACCTACAATGAGCAGTTCTTC.

This chain links TRBV19 with TRBJ2-1; tentative D call: TRBD1 (5 bases). CDR1 is LNHDA and CDR2 is SQIVND in the germline V gene (reference sequence). V was shortened by 6 bases and J by 0 bases, with 6 bases between the two germline ends. CDR3 size: 13 residues. The CDR3 here is CASRDNSYNEQFF. DNA for the CDR3: TGTGCCAGTAGGGACAACTCCTACAATGAGCAGTTCTTC.

The chain is built from TRBV6-6 and TRBJ1-2; TRBD1 matches at 8 bases. The CDR3 is 11 residues long. CDR1 and CDR2 (germline): MNHNY, SVGAGI (reference sequence). V lost 10 bases and J lost 8; bases outside the gene matches: 6. CDR3 DNA sequence: TGTGCCATCTCGGACAGGGACGGCTACACCTTC. Its protein is CAISDRDGYTF.

This chain links TRBV11-2 with TRBJ1-6; 7 bases align to TRBD1. Trimming at V came to 1 base and at J to 11 bases, leaving 5 bases not matched to a gene. Per germline, CDR1 SGHAT and CDR2 FQNNGV. This CDR3 contains 14 residues. As DNA, the CDR3 is TGTGCCAGCAGCTTAGGAGGGGGCCCAACACCCCTCCACTTT. It encodes CASSLGGGPTPLHF.

The gene calls are TRBV2 and TRBJ2-1; TRBD1 aligns across 10 bases. Germline V gene sequence: CDR1 SNHLY, CDR2 FYNNEI. The CDR3 is 15 residues long. The V gene end was trimmed by 6 bases and the J gene end by 10 bases; junction bases not matched to a gene: 12. The CDR3 spells CASRDNTGTGEEQFF. DNA for the CDR3: TGTGCCAGCAGGGACAATACAGGGACAGGGGAGGAGCAGTTCTTC.

The V gene is TRBV10-2, the J gene TRBJ2-2, with 8 bases aligning to TRBD2. The trim removed 1 base at V and 7 bases at J, leaving 8 bases unmatched. This CDR3 has 16 residues. Germline-derived CDR1 and CDR2 are WSHSY and SAAADI. The DNA for the CDR3 is TGCGCCAGCAGTGAGTTAAGGACTAGCATTGGCGGGGAGCTGTTTTTT. Translating it yields CASSELRTSIGGELFF.

J is TRBJ1-1 and V is TRBV18; D is unclear. Trimming removed 6 bases from V and 5 bases from J, with 16 bases in between. Germline CDR1 KGHSH, CDR2 LQKENI. The CDR3 totals 14 residues. CDR3 protein: CASSPGVGRTEAFF. In DNA form, the CDR3 reads TGTGCCAGCTCTCCCGGGGTGGGCCGAACTGAAGCTTTCTTT.

The chain couples TRBV6-5 to TRBJ1-5; 7 bases are a match to TRBD1. Germline V gene lookup returns CDR1 MNHEY and CDR2 SVGAGI. V lost 7 bases to trimming and J lost 5 bases; unmatched junction nucleotides: 8. This CDR3 comprises 14 residues. CDR3 amino acids: CASKGQRGDQPQHF. In nucleotides, the CDR3 is TGTGCCAGCAAGGGACAGCGGGGGGATCAGCCCCAGCATTTT.

The chain links TRBV19 to TRBJ1-1; D is unclear. The germline gives CDR1 LNHDA, CDR2 SQIVND (reference sequence). Trimming cost V 7 bases and J 5 bases, with 11 bases left between them. The CDR3 runs 12 residues. CDR3: CASTGGRTEAFF. CDR3 nucleotide sequence: TGTGCCAGTACGGGAGGGAGAACTGAAGCTTTCTTT.

The chain couples TRBV7-2 to TRBJ1-2; the D is unclear. Germline lookup yields CDR1 SGHTA and CDR2 FQGNSA. CDR3 length: 16 amino acids. Trimming pared 4 bases from V and 8 bases from J, leaving 23 bases between. This CDR3 reads CASSSASAGVGYGYTF. DNA of the CDR3: TGTGCCAGCAGCTCCGCATCGGCCGGGGTCGGATACGGCTACACCTTC. Using reference TRBV7-2 and TRBJ1-2 for the parts outside the CDR3, the full variable domain is GAGVSQSPSNKVTEKGKDVELRCDPISGHTALYWYRQSLGQGLEFLIYFQGNSAPDKSGLPSDRFSAERTGGSVSTLTIQRTQQEDSAVYLCASSSASAGVGYGYTFGSGTRLTVV.

The chain recombines TRBV9 with TRBJ1-5; 7 bases map to TRBD1. This CDR3 spans 17 amino acids. The V segment lost 0 bases and the J segment 0 bases; nucleotides outside the gene matches: 6. Germline V lookup: CDR1 SGDLS, CDR2 YYNGEE. This CDR3 reads CASSVGGGQYSNQPQHF. The CDR3 nucleotides are TGTGCCAGCAGCGTAGGAGGGGGACAGTATAGCAATCAGCCCCAGCATTTT.